The 31 T cell receptor beta chains given below trace back to one sample, sequenced in a study of T cell changes during pregnancy in multiple sclerosis. Produced via immunoSEQ multiplex PCR; TCRdb's table is partial and in-frame only. The sample holds 65,000 to 70,000 clones, more than 85% seen once. The specimen was peripheral blood, collected in the first trimester of pregnancy. These receptors all stem from a female donor with multiple sclerosis, enrolled in a pregnancy study.

About this clone: Distinct nucleotide sequences in the sample also encode this CDR3. The chain uses TRBV5-4 and TRBJ1-1; no clear D gene. V was trimmed by 2 bases and J by 1 base, leaving 9 bases between them. This CDR3 contains 14 residues. Germline V gives CDR1 SGHNT, CDR2 YYREEE (reference sequence). The CDR3 here is CASSFSTGNTEAFF. The CDR3, as DNA: TGTGCCAGCAGCTTTTCGACGGGGAACACTGAAGCTTTCTTT.

The chain joins TRBV6-1 to TRBJ2-4, with D hard to call. There are 13 residues in the CDR3. Per germline, CDR1 MNHNS and CDR2 SASEGT. With 5 bases removed from V and 8 bases from J, the gap between germline ends came to 13 bases. This chain's CDR3 is CASSSASTDIQYF. CDR3 bases: TGTGCCAGCAGTTCGGCCAGCACAGACATTCAGTACTTC.

The chain uses TRBV30 and TRBJ1-6; D unclear. CDR1 and CDR2 from the germline V gene are GTSNPN and SVGIG (reference sequence). The V end was cut by 1 base, the J end by 5 bases, with 9 bases between. This CDR3 spans 14 amino acids. The CDR3 loop is CAWSETRDNSPLHF. The CDR3 DNA sequence: TGTGCCTGGAGTGAGACGAGGGATAATTCACCCCTCCACTTT.

The chain carries TRBV7-2 and TRBJ1-4; D is uncertain. The germline gives CDR1 SGHTA, CDR2 FQGNSA. The CDR3 totals 15 residues. The V end was cut by 5 bases, the J end by 0 bases, with 10 bases between. The CDR3 sequence: CASSASWATNEKLFF. The CDR3 DNA is TGTGCCAGCAGCGCTAGTTGGGCAACTAATGAAAAACTGTTTTTT.

This clone was found once. V is TRBV7-3 and J is TRBJ2-3, with D maybe TRBD2 (5 bases). This CDR3 has 14 residues. With 1 base removed from V and 6 bases from J, the gap between germline ends came to 11 bases. Germline CDR1 and CDR2: SGHTA and FQGTGA. CDR3 sequence reads: CASSLIPGVDTQYF. CDR3 DNA: TGTGCCAGCAGCTTAATCCCCGGGGTGGATACGCAGTATTTT.

The gene calls are TRBV5-4 and TRBJ2-3, with unresolved D. Germline loops: CDR1 SGHNT, CDR2 YYREEE (reference sequence). The CDR3 loop spans 14 amino acids. The V end lost 2 bases, the J end lost 5 bases, and 12 bases lay between the germline ends. The CDR3, as DNA: TGTGCCAGCAGCTTCTCGACTTTTAGAGATACGCAGTATTTT. Translated: CASSFSTFRDTQYF.

The chain combines TRBV13 with TRBJ2-2, with 15 nucleotides matching TRBD2. Per the germline V gene, CDR1 is PRHDT and CDR2 is FYEKMQ (reference sequence). Germline trimming cut 5 bases from V and 2 bases from J; bases unmatched to any gene: 24. This CDR3 has 24 amino acids. CDR3 region: CASSLILPGTSGRFRSANTGELFF. The CDR3 DNA follows: TGTGCCAGCAGCCTTATCCTCCCCGGGACTAGCGGGAGGTTCCGCTCTGCTAACACCGGGGAGCTGTTTTTT.

The chain couples TRBV6-1 to TRBJ1-4, with TRBD1 as a possible D gene (6 bases). V was shortened by 7 bases and J by 6 bases, with 18 bases between the two germline ends. CDR1 and CDR2 (germline): MNHNS, SASEGT. The CDR3 is 15 residues long. In DNA, the CDR3 is TGTGCCAGCATCCGATCCCGGGAGGGGGATGAAAAACTGTTTTTT. It is translated as CASIRSREGDEKLFF.

This chain joins TRBV27 and TRBJ1-4; D is ambiguous. This CDR3 comprises 14 residues. The germline V and J ends were trimmed by 6 bases and 3 bases, with 11 bases remaining between them. The germline gives CDR1 MNHEY, CDR2 SMNVEV (reference sequence). The DNA for the CDR3 is TGTGCCAGCAGCCCTTGGCGGTCTAATGAAAAACTGTTTTTT. Its translation: CASSPWRSNEKLFF.

The rearrangement links TRBV5-1 to TRBJ2-1; the D gene is possibly TRBD1 (6 bases). This CDR3 is built from 15 residues. V was cut by 7 bases and J by 0 bases, with 14 bases left in between. Germline CDR1 is SGHRS and CDR2 is YFSETQ. The CDR3 nucleotides are TGCGCCAGCGTAGAGACAGGAAGCTCCTACAATGAGCAGTTCTTC. It encodes CASVETGSSYNEQFF. Drawing the rest from reference TRBV5-1 and TRBJ2-1, the complete variable domain is KAGVTQTPRYLIKTRGQQVTLSCSPISGHRSVSWYQQTPGQGLQFLFEYFSETQRNKGNFPGRFSGRQFSNSRSEMNVSTLELGDSALYLCASVETGSSYNEQFFGPGTRLTVL.

The V call is TRBV10-3, the J call TRBJ2-2, with D tentatively TRBD2 (7 bases). V was cut by 0 bases and J by 2 bases, with 10 bases left in between. CDR1 and CDR2 from the germline V gene are ENHRY and SYGVKD. CDR3 length: 16 amino acids. Written as DNA, the CDR3 is TGTGCCATCAGTGAGTCCGGGGGGACAAACACCGGGGAGCTGTTTTTT. Translated, it gives CAISESGGTNTGELFF.

The V call is TRBV30, the J call TRBJ1-2, with D possibly matching TRBD1 (5 bases). V dropped 5 bases and J dropped 8 bases, with 9 bases sitting between them. The germline V gene has CDR1 GTSNPN and CDR2 SVGIG (reference sequence). The CDR3 is 10 residues long. CDR3 nucleotides: TGTGCCTGGGGGCGACAGGGCTACACCTTC. As protein: CAWGRQGYTF.

V usage is TRBV19 and J usage is TRBJ2-2, with TRBD2 identical over 8 bases. This CDR3 region has 16 residues. V trimming: 3 bases; J trimming: 7 bases; junction bases outside the gene matches: 10. Germline assignment: CDR1 LNHDA and CDR2 SQIVND (reference sequence). In nucleotides, the CDR3 is TGTGCCAGTAGTATGCGAGCGGGGGTGGCGAGCGGGGAGCTGTTTTTT. Amino acid sequence: CASSMRAGVASGELFF.

CDR3 sequence (DNA): TGTGCCAGCAGCCCCGGGAAAAGGGTCGATGGCTACACCTTC. Residues: CASSPGKRVDGYTF. The chain uses TRBV5-4 and TRBJ1-2; D remains ambiguous. This CDR3 comprises 14 residues. Germline V gene data show CDR1 as SGHNT and CDR2 as YYREEE (reference sequence). Trimming removed 4 bases from V and 6 bases from J, with 16 bases in between.

The genes are TRBV19 and TRBJ2-1, with 12 nucleotides matching TRBD2. Germline V gene data show CDR1 as LNHDA and CDR2 as SQIVND (reference sequence). This CDR3 contains 19 residues. With V trimmed by 1 base and J by 7 bases, 14 bases remained unmatched. This CDR3 is CASSIVLAGGPPIPNEQFF. In DNA, the CDR3 is TGTGCCAGTAGTATAGTTCTAGCGGGAGGGCCCCCTATACCAAATGAGCAGTTCTTC.

This clone was seen a handful of times. The rearrangement links TRBV30 to TRBJ1-3; tentatively, D is TRBD1 (6 bases). The germline V gene encodes CDR1 GTSNPN and CDR2 SVGIG (reference sequence). CDR3 length equals 14 residues. Trimming took off 2 bases at V and 0 bases at J, with 8 bases between the two ends. CDR3 sequence reads: CAWSQGNSGNTIYF. Here the CDR3 DNA reads TGTGCCTGGAGTCAGGGGAACTCTGGAAACACCATATATTTT.

The V and J genes are TRBV19 and TRBJ1-1; D is perhaps TRBD1 (5 bases). Germline-derived CDR1 and CDR2 are LNHDA and SQIVND (reference sequence). The CDR3 covers 12 residues. V shed 5 bases and J shed 9 bases, with 13 bases lying between them. The CDR3 DNA follows: TGTGCCAGTAGTCCCCTAGGGGCAAAAGCTTTCTTT. Translated, it gives CASSPLGAKAFF.

The gene calls are TRBV10-2 and TRBJ2-1; perhaps TRBD1 as D (6 bases). Germline CDR1 is WSHSY and CDR2 is SAAADI. This CDR3 contains 15 residues. V lost 6 bases, J lost 4 bases, and 16 bases lay in between. The CDR3 region is CASRDTGNLYNEQFF. CDR3 DNA sequence: TGCGCCAGCAGGGACACAGGGAATCTTTACAATGAGCAGTTCTTC.

The V gene is TRBV9, the J gene TRBJ2-3, with TRBD2 matching over 10 bases. The CDR3 covers 13 residues. The germline CDR1 and CDR2 sequences are SGDLS and YYNGEE. V gave up 0 bases and J gave up 9 bases; unmatched junction bases: 1. The CDR3 region is CASSVDSGGTQYF. CDR3 nucleotides: TGTGCCAGCAGCGTAGATAGCGGGGGGACGCAGTATTTT.

The V call is TRBV4-1, the J call TRBJ2-6, with D unclear. With 4 bases removed from V and 0 bases from J, the gap between germline ends came to 7 bases. CDR1 is MGHRA, CDR2 YSYEKL, per germline. The CDR3 contains 15 residues. The CDR3 bases are TGCGCCAGCAGCCCCCCGGGCTCTGGGGCCAACGTCCTGACTTTC. Its translation: CASSPPGSGANVLTF.

The gene calls are TRBV28 and TRBJ1-4; no clear D gene. Germline CDR1 and CDR2: MDHEN and SYDVKM. This CDR3 has 14 amino acids. The V end lost 5 bases, the J end lost 3 bases, and 10 bases lay between the germline ends. CDR3 nucleotides: TGTGCCAGCAGTCTCCGGGTTGCTAATGAAAAACTGTTTTTT. It translates to CASSLRVANEKLFF.

V gene TRBV6-5 combines with J gene TRBJ2-5; the D gene is possibly TRBD1 (6 bases). Trimming took off 0 bases at V and 7 bases at J, with 15 bases between the two ends. The germline CDR1 and CDR2 sequences are MNHEY and SVGAGI. The CDR3 is 15 amino acids. For the CDR3, the DNA is TGTGCCAGCAGTTACTCAGGGGAGCTACAGGGGACCCAGTACTTC. Its protein is CASSYSGELQGTQYF.

J is TRBJ2-3 and V is TRBV5-1; maybe TRBD1 (6 bases). V was trimmed by 6 bases and J by 0 bases, leaving 17 bases between them. Germline CDR1 and CDR2: SGHRS and YFSETQ. There are 16 residues in the CDR3. The CDR3, as DNA: TGCGCCAGCACCGGACAGCCAGCTCATAGCACAGATACGCAGTATTTT. It translates to CASTGQPAHSTDTQYF.

The chain has TRBV5-4 and TRBJ1-1; D uncertain. The germline gives CDR1 SGHNT, CDR2 YYREEE (reference sequence). This CDR3 is built from 14 residues. Deletions cut 1 base from V and 4 bases from J, with 11 bases between. The CDR3 loop reads CASSLIEPATEAFF. In DNA form, the CDR3 reads TGTGCCAGCAGCTTGATAGAGCCCGCCACTGAAGCTTTCTTT.

The sample holds one count of this clone. The V gene is TRBV11-2, the J gene TRBJ2-1, with TRBD2 identical over 7 bases. Per germline, CDR1 SGHAT and CDR2 FQNNGV. CDR3 length: 15 residues. With 5 bases clipped from V and 9 bases from J, the junction kept 13 bases outside the gene matches. CDR3 sequence: CASSPAGSGMVEQFF. CDR3 nucleotides: TGTGCCAGCAGCCCGGCCGGGAGCGGGATGGTTGAGCAGTTCTTC.

The J gene is TRBJ1-3, the V gene TRBV6-1; possibly TRBD1 for D (5 bases). CDR3 size: 17 residues. Looked up from germline, CDR1 is MNHNS and CDR2 is SASEGT. Trimming took 0 bases from V and 0 from J, leaving 12 bases between them. CDR3 sequence (DNA): TGTGCCAGCAGTGAAGCGGCGGGGGGTAGCTCTGGAAACACCATATATTTT. Translation gives CASSEAAGGSSGNTIYF.

The V gene is TRBV7-9, the J gene TRBJ2-7; 7 nucleotides match TRBD1. There are 14 residues in the CDR3. The germline CDR1 and CDR2 sequences are SEHNR and FQNEAQ (reference sequence). The ends lost 5 bases at V and 3 bases at J; junction bases unmatched: 7. CDR3 sequence reads: CASSNGQALYEQYF. DNA for the CDR3: TGTGCCAGCAGCAATGGACAGGCCCTCTACGAGCAGTACTTC. The full variable domain, with the rest looked up from reference TRBV7-9 and TRBJ2-7, is DTGVSQNPRHKITKRGQNVTFRCDPISEHNRLYWYRQTLGQGPEFLTYFQNEAQLEKSRLLSDRFSAERPKGSFSTLEIQRTEQGDSAMYLCASSNGQALYEQYFGPGTRLTVT.

This clone was observed once. The chain is built from TRBV11-2 and TRBJ1-4, with TRBD1 matching over 10 bases. Germline-derived CDR1 and CDR2 are SGHAT and FQNNGV. The J segment lost 11 bases and the V segment lost 5 bases, leaving 11 bases of the junction unmatched. CDR3 size: 15 residues. The CDR3 DNA follows: TGTGCCAGCAGCCAAGGGGACAGGGGAGGAGGGAAACTGTTTTTT. Protein product: CASSQGDRGGGKLFF.

The chain employs TRBV2 and TRBJ1-2; TRBD1 might be the D (5 bases). CDR1 and CDR2 (germline): SNHLY, FYNNEI. V lost 8 bases, J lost 0 bases, and 13 bases lay in between. The CDR3 has 14 amino acids. CDR3 in DNA: TGTGCCAGCGAAGGGCAGGGTCCTAACTATGGCTACACCTTC. The encoded protein is CASEGQGPNYGYTF.

J is TRBJ2-5 and V is TRBV7-6; TRBD2 agrees at 11 bases. This CDR3 spans 16 amino acids. With 5 bases clipped from V and 1 base from J, the junction kept 6 bases outside the gene matches. Germline V gene data show CDR1 as SGHVS and CDR2 as FNYEAQ. This chain's CDR3 is CASSPSGLAGQETQYF. CDR3 sequence (DNA): TGTGCCAGCAGCCCATCCGGACTAGCGGGCCAAGAGACCCAGTACTTC.

V and J are TRBV19 and TRBJ1-1, with D unclear. Trimming removed 4 bases from V and 1 base from J, with 10 bases in between. CDR1 and CDR2 (germline): LNHDA, SQIVND (reference sequence). The CDR3 loop spans 14 amino acids. DNA of the CDR3: TGTGCCAGTAGTACAGTTGCAGGGAACACTGAAGCTTTCTTT. Translated: CASSTVAGNTEAFF. The full variable domain, its missing parts supplied by reference TRBV19 and TRBJ1-1, is DGGITQSPKYLFRKEGQNVTLSCEQNLNHDAMYWYRQDPGQGLRLIYYSQIVNDFQKGDIAEGYSVSREKKESFPLTVTSAQKNPTAFYLCASSTVAGNTEAFFGQGTRLTVV.